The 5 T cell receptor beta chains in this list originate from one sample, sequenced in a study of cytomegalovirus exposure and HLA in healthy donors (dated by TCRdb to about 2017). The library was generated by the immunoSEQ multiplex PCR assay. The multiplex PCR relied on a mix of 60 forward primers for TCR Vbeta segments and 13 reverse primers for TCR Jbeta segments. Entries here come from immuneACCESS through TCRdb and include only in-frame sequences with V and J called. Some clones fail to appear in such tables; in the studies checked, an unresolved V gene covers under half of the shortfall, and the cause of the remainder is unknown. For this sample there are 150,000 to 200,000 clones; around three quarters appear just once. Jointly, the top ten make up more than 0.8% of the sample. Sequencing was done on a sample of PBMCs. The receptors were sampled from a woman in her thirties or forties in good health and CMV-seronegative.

The CDR3 here is CSVDRTGTGETQYF. The CDR3 coding sequence is TGCAGCGTTGATAGGACAGGGACAGGGGAGACCCAGTACTTC. The rearrangement joins TRBV29-1 to TRBJ2-5; TRBD1 agrees at 9 bases. This CDR3 region has 14 residues. The junction had 7 bases not matched to a gene; V was cut back by 3 bases and J by 5 bases. Germline-derived CDR1 and CDR2 are SQVTM and ANQGSEA.

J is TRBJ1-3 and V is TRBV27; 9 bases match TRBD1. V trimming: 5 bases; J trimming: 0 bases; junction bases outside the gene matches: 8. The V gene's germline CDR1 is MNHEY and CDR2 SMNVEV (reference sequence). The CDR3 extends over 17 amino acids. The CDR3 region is CASSRRTGDLSGNTIYF. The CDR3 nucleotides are TGTGCCAGCAGTCGACGGACAGGGGACCTCTCTGGAAACACCATATATTTT.

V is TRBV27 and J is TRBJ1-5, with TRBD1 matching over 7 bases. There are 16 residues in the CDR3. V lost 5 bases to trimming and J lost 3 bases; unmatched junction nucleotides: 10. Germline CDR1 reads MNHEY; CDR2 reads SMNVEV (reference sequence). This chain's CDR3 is CASSPLQTGNNQPQHF. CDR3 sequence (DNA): TGTGCCAGCAGTCCCTTACAGACAGGGAACAATCAGCCCCAGCATTTT.

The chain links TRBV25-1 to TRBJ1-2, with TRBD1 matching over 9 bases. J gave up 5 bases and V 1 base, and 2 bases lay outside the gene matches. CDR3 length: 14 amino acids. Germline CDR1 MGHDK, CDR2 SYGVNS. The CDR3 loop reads CASSEFDRGYGYTF. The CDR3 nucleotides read TGTGCCAGCAGTGAATTCGACAGGGGGTATGGCTACACCTTC.

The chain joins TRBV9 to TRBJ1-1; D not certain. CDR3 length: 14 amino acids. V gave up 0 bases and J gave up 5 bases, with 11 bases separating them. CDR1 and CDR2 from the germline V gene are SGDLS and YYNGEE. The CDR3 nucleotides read TGTGCCAGCAGCGTAGAAGGCGGGGAAACTGAAGCTTTCTTT. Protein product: CASSVEGGETEAFF. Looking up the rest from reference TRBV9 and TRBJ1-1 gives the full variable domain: DSGVTQTPKHLITATGQRVTLRCSPRSGDLSVYWYQQSLDQGLQFLIQYYNGEERAKGNILERFSAQQFPDLHSELNLSSLELGDSALYFCASSVEGGETEAFFGQGTRLTVV.